This TCR beta chain came from a study of blood T cell repertoires in COVID-19. Study in general: T cells, B-cell-depleted T cells, or PBMCs provided the cDNA or gDNA that served as material.

In the original analysis: The authors estimated nucleated cell counts from reference gene primer amplification. The method was immunoSEQ multiplex PCR; TCRdb's version includes in-frame clones alone and lacks a portion of them. The DNA was the basis for D and trimming; V, J and clone size are from that table. The sample includes 210,000 or so clones, around four fifths seen only once; the top ten take 7.6%. CDR3 size: 14 residues. Germline loops: CDR1 SGHRS, CDR2 YFSETQ. Losses at the gene ends were 1 base for V and 5 bases for J; bases not matched to a gene: 6. Material for sequencing was peripheral blood. The clonotype originates from a woman aged 45-65 years with active or convalescent COVID-19. The chain carries TRBV5-1 and TRBJ2-7; 7 nucleotides agree with TRBD1. The CDR3 protein is CASSLRQGRDEQYF. CDR3 DNA sequence: TGCGCCAGCAGCTTGCGACAGGGAAGGGACGAGCAGTACTTC.